The 19 T cell receptor beta chains below were found in one sample sequenced in a study of T-cell reconstitution after alpha-beta-depleted transplantation in children. Unique molecular identifiers featured in how the TCRbeta library was prepared. TCRdb recomputed calls from the PCR reads with MiXCR, one row per CDR3 protein. The sample has 420,000 or so distinct CDR3 sequences; under 13% are singletons. Here the sequenced sample was PBMCs from the stem cell graft donor, taken from the stem cell graft. The source of these receptors is a human donor who donated a stem cell graft to a child with acute myeloid leukemia.

This clonotype was detected many times. V is TRBV20-1 and J is TRBJ2-1, with 13 bases that match TRBD2. CDR3 length: 16 residues. Looked up from germline, CDR1 is DFQATT and CDR2 is SNEGSKA (reference sequence). V shed 7 bases and J 6 bases; nucleotides not matched to a gene: 12. CDR3 sequence reads: CSGLAGGNRGGNEQFF. For the CDR3, the DNA is TGCAGTGGACTAGCGGGGGGCAACAGGGGGGGCAATGAGCAGTTCTTC.

This clonotype occurred many times. The chain joins TRBV29-1 to TRBJ2-1; TRBD2 aligns across 12 bases. Germline assignment: CDR1 SQVTM and CDR2 ANQGSEA. J was trimmed by 9 bases and V by 4 bases; bases with no gene match: 7. This CDR3 is built from 14 residues. The CDR3 sequence: CSVAPSGRAIEQFF. The CDR3 DNA reads as TGCAGCGTTGCTCCTAGCGGGAGGGCCATTGAGCAGTTCTTC.

The chain is built from TRBV3-1 and TRBJ2-3; no firm D call. Trimming took off 0 bases at V and 2 bases at J, with 9 bases between the two ends. This CDR3 contains 15 residues. Looked up from germline, CDR1 is LGHDT and CDR2 is YNNKEL (reference sequence). CDR3: CASSQEVVTTDTQYF. CDR3 DNA sequence: TGTGCCAGCAGCCAAGAGGTGGTTACCACAGATACGCAGTATTTT.

This clonotype has a handful of counts. The chain couples TRBV9 to TRBJ2-1; 8 bases are shared with TRBD2. Germline CDR1 reads SGDLS; CDR2 reads YYNGEE. Trimming at V came to 4 bases and at J to 0 bases, leaving 6 bases not matched to a gene. The CDR3 consists of 16 residues. CDR3 residues: CASSPREASSYNEQFF. Written as DNA, the CDR3 is TGTGCCAGCAGCCCGCGGGAGGCTAGCTCCTACAATGAGCAGTTCTTC.

This clonotype was observed at least ten times. The chain uses TRBV12-3 or TRBV12-4 and TRBJ2-3; D is undetermined. CDR3 size: 14 residues. The germline V and J ends were trimmed by 2 bases and 4 bases, with 10 bases remaining between them. CDR3 in DNA: TGTGCCAGCAGTTTACTGGGTCGCGCAGATACGCAGTATTTT. Amino acid sequence: CASSLLGRADTQYF.

This chain links TRBV3-1 with TRBJ2-2, with 10 bases that match TRBD1. The CDR3 is 15 amino acids. V gave up 4 bases and J gave up 7 bases; unmatched junction bases: 6. CDR1 and CDR2 (germline): LGHDT, YNNKEL (reference sequence). The CDR3 DNA follows: TGTGCCAGCAGCCTCCGGGACAGGGGAGACGGGGAGCTGTTTTTT. It specifies CASSLRDRGDGELFF.

Of note for this clonotype: A much larger clone is a single base away; this may be a read error. The chain couples TRBV20-1 to TRBJ1-1; 7 bases map to TRBD1. This CDR3 is 14 amino acids long. V dropped 5 bases and J dropped 4; count of bases not matched to a gene: 10. Germline CDR1 DFQATT, CDR2 SNEGSKA (reference sequence). CDR3 loop: CSASNTGASTEAFF. The CDR3, as DNA: TGCAGTGCTTCCAATACAGGGGCCAGCACTGAAGCTTTCTTT.

Many counts were recorded for this clonotype. V gene TRBV7-8 combines with J gene TRBJ2-7; D unclear. The CDR3 loop spans 15 amino acids. Germline CDR1 SGHVS, CDR2 FQNEAQ. V was shortened by 1 base and J by 4 bases, with 14 bases between the two germline ends. The CDR3, as DNA: TGTGCCAGCAGCTTAGAGGGTCTCCCCCTATACGAGCAGTACTTC. Amino acids: CASSLEGLPLYEQYF.

This clonotype was found many times. The chain couples TRBV9 to TRBJ2-2; D remains ambiguous. The CDR3 loop spans 13 amino acids. Germline V gene data show CDR1 as SGDLS and CDR2 as YYNGEE. Trimming stripped 4 bases from V and 0 bases from J, with 4 bases between. CDR3: CASSPANTGELFF. The DNA for the CDR3 is TGTGCCAGCAGCCCGGCGAACACCGGGGAGCTGTTTTTT. Drawing the rest from reference TRBV9 and TRBJ2-2, the complete variable domain is DSGVTQTPKHLITATGQRVTLRCSPRSGDLSVYWYQQSLDQGLQFLIQYYNGEERAKGNILERFSAQQFPDLHSELNLSSLELGDSALYFCASSPANTGELFFGEGSRLTVL.

Turning to this clonotype: A read error may be the cause here, since a much bigger clone is one base away. The chain joins TRBV29-1 to TRBJ1-3, with 8 bases aligning to TRBD1. This CDR3 spans 14 amino acids. Germline CDR1 SQVTM, CDR2 ANQGSEA. CDR3 sequence: CSVLTQGAGTTIYF. In DNA form, the CDR3 reads TGCAGCGTCCTCACCCAGGGGGCTGGAACCACCATATATTTT.

This clonotype turned up a few times. The V and J genes are TRBV29-1 and TRBJ2-7; the D call may be TRBD1 or TRBD2 (5 bases each). The germline V gene encodes CDR1 SQVTM and CDR2 ANQGSEA. V gave up 7 bases and J gave up 6 bases, with 19 bases separating them. The CDR3 spans 13 residues. CDR3 coding DNA: TGCAGCGCCGGCTACGGGGAGCAGGGCGAGCAGTACTTC. It codes for CSAGYGEQGEQYF.

This clonotype was observed a single time. A much larger clonotype is one base distant, so this may be a read error. CDR3 DNA: TGCTGTGCCCCCAGTCCGGGACAGGGGCATCCCGGGGAGCTGTTTTTT. As protein: CCAPSPGQGHPGELFF. The chain is built from TRBV20-1 and TRBJ2-2; 10 bases align to TRBD1. This CDR3 has 16 amino acids. CDR1 and CDR2 (germline): DFQATT, SNEGSKA (reference sequence).

This clonotype was seen repeatedly, ten times or more. The V call is TRBV5-1, the J call TRBJ1-5, with D possibly TRBD1 on 6 matching bases. Per germline, CDR1 SGHRS and CDR2 YFSETQ. CDR3 length equals 15 residues. V was cut by 0 bases and J by 3 bases, with 10 bases left in between. The CDR3 sequence: CASSLGGASNQPQHF. CDR3 coding DNA: TGCGCCAGCAGCTTGGGGGGGGCCTCCAATCAGCCCCAGCATTTT.

The chain employs TRBV6-1 and TRBJ2-5, with 8 bases identical to TRBD1. J gave up 0 bases and V 8 bases, and 8 bases lay outside the gene matches. Germline CDR1 and CDR2: MNHNS and SASEGT. There are 15 residues in the CDR3. The CDR3 DNA reads as TGTGCCAGCCACGGGAACAGGGGGTACCAAGAGACCCAGTACTTC. It translates to CASHGNRGYQETQYF.

The V and J genes are TRBV6-5 and TRBJ2-1, with 8 nucleotides matching TRBD2. CDR1 is MNHEY and CDR2 is SVGAGI in the germline V gene. V was clipped by 4 bases and J by 4 bases; unmatched bases: 3. The CDR3 contains 14 residues. In nucleotides, the CDR3 is TGTGCCAGCAGTTCAGCGGGGGCTTACAATGAGCAGTTCTTC. Translated, it gives CASSSAGAYNEQFF.

The V call is TRBV29-1, the J call TRBJ1-3; 9 nucleotides match TRBD1. There are 15 residues in the CDR3. The ends lost 6 bases at V and 7 bases at J; junction bases unmatched: 13. The germline V gene has CDR1 SQVTM and CDR2 ANQGSEA. The CDR3 sequence: CSVATGTGWRNTIYF. The CDR3 nucleotides are TGCAGCGTCGCCACGGGGACAGGGTGGAGGAACACCATATATTTT.

This chain connects TRBV18 to TRBJ2-3; TRBD1 aligns across 7 bases. V lost 3 bases, J lost 2 bases, and 5 bases stayed unmatched. The length of the CDR3 is 15 residues. Per the germline V gene, CDR1 is KGHSH and CDR2 is LQKENI. The CDR3 protein is CASSPGQKPTDTQYF. The CDR3 DNA sequence: TGTGCCAGCTCACCGGGACAGAAACCCACAGATACGCAGTATTTT.

The chain couples TRBV5-1 to TRBJ1-2; D remains ambiguous. CDR1 and CDR2 (germline): SGHRS, YFSETQ. V was trimmed by 3 bases and J by 7 bases, leaving 16 bases between them. The CDR3 loop spans 14 amino acids. CDR3 in amino acids: CASSSDREFPGYTF. The CDR3 bases are TGCGCCAGCAGCTCCGACCGGGAGTTTCCTGGCTACACCTTC.

The rearrangement uses TRBV5-1 and TRBJ2-7, with 10 bases identical to TRBD1. CDR1 and CDR2 (germline): SGHRS, YFSETQ. CDR3 length: 16 amino acids. V lost 0 bases, J lost 4 bases, and 7 bases stayed unmatched. CDR3 in DNA: TGCGCCAGCAGCTTGGATCCCGGACAGGGGGGATACGAGCAGTACTTC. Amino acid sequence: CASSLDPGQGGYEQYF. The full variable domain, completed using reference TRBV5-1 and TRBJ2-7, is KAGVTQTPRYLIKTRGQQVTLSCSPISGHRSVSWYQQTPGQGLQFLFEYFSETQRNKGNFPGRFSGRQFSNSRSEMNVSTLELGDSALYLCASSLDPGQGGYEQYFGPGTRLTVT.